This T cell receptor (beta chain) appears in the sequencing data of a study of T cells in Graves' hyperthyroidism and ophthalmopathy. Turning to the study itself: At the time of initial diagnosis and before any treatment, peripheral blood was collected.

This clonotype was observed a few times. Germline-derived CDR1 and CDR2 are DFQATT and SNEGSKA (reference sequence). Trimming shortened V by 3 bases and J by 1 base, and 6 bases separated the two germline ends. The CDR3 extends over 12 amino acids. Amplified TCR beta CDR3 regions derived from RNA transcripts. An initial round of RT-PCR targeting the TCR CDR3 relied on the HTBI primer set. In TCRdb, the multiplex PCR reads were re-called with MiXCR into one record per CDR3 protein. In the table there are about 210,000 distinct CDR3 sequences, about a sixth of which are singletons. From 10 ml of fresh peripheral blood, PBMCs were isolated.

The sequencing input was blood. The TCR was taken from a middle-aged man with Graves' hyperthyroidism. The chain is built from TRBV20-1 and TRBJ1-1; the D is unclear. The CDR3, as DNA: TGCAGTGCTAGTGAGGGGAACACTGAAGCTTTCTTT. Translation gives CSASEGNTEAFF.